Listed here are 5 T cell receptor beta chains from one sample, sequenced in a study of cytomegalovirus exposure and HLA in healthy donors. Vbeta (60) and Jbeta (13) primers were used in the PCR. Measured with immunoSEQ multiplex PCR; TCRdb has only the in-frame clones, and not every one. The sample holds 150,000 or so clones. The sequencing input was PBMCs. The receptors come from a woman in her forties or fifties in good health and CMV-seronegative.

On this clone itself: The same CDR3 can be traced to other DNA sequences in this sample. CDR3 bases: TGCGCCAGCACCCTGAGACTAGCGGGGTCTGAGACCCAGTACTTC. It translates to CASTLRLAGSETQYF. This sequence joins TRBV4-1 and TRBJ2-5; 11 nucleotides match TRBD2. V was clipped by 7 bases and J by 5 bases; unmatched bases: 9. Germline V gene sequence: CDR1 MGHRA, CDR2 YSYEKL. The CDR3 length is 15 residues.

This rearrangement joins TRBV6-6 to TRBJ1-5; the match to TRBD1 covers 7 bases. The J segment lost 4 bases and the V segment lost 7 bases, leaving 7 bases of the junction unmatched. Looked up from germline, CDR1 is MNHNY and CDR2 is SVGAGI (reference sequence). The CDR3 loop spans 14 amino acids. CDR3 protein: CASIERQGNQPQHF. CDR3 in DNA: TGTGCCAGCATAGAAAGACAGGGTAATCAGCCCCAGCATTTT.

This chain joins TRBV5-1 and TRBJ2-1; 9 bases match TRBD1. In germline, CDR1 is SGHRS, CDR2 YFSETQ. CDR3 length: 15 amino acids. After removal of 4 bases from V and 6 bases from J, the junction contained 8 bases not matched to a gene. CDR3 in DNA: TGCGCCAGCAGCCCCCGGGACAGGGAGCGCAATGAGCAGTTCTTC. Protein: CASSPRDRERNEQFF.

V is TRBV4-1 and J is TRBJ2-1; D gene unclear. The CDR3 sequence is 15 residues long. Trimming shortened V by 2 bases and J by 6 bases, and 14 bases separated the two germline ends. Germline V gives CDR1 MGHRA, CDR2 YSYEKL. For the CDR3, the DNA is TGCGCCAGCAGCCAAACCCCCCCCAGTGTCAATGAGCAGTTCTTC. Translation gives CASSQTPPSVNEQFF.

The chain recombines TRBV28 with TRBJ2-6; 16 bases agree with TRBD2. V was pared by 5 bases and J by 8 bases, with 12 bases of the junction left unmatched. This CDR3 contains 19 residues. Germline CDR1 reads MDHEN; CDR2 reads SYDVKM. CDR3 protein: CASSPGAGLAGGHTNVLTF. CDR3 DNA: TGTGCCAGCAGTCCTGGGGCGGGACTAGCGGGGGGGCACACCAACGTCCTGACTTTC.